The clone carrying this TCR beta chain was seen a handful of times. The data originate from a study of T-cell memory formation after mild COVID-19. One entry per CDR3 protein, called by TCRdb with MiXCR from the 5' RACE reads. The data contain 380,000 or so distinct CDR3 sequences, roughly 13% of them singletons. The CDR3 runs to 14 residues. Germline V gene data show CDR1 as LGHNA and CDR2 as YNFKEQ. V lost 3 bases and J lost 2, with 11 bases in between. Sequencing input: PBMCs or a T cell subset sorted from them (not recorded which). The receptor was isolated from a man between 18 and 29 years old who had mild COVID-19 (a few samples of this study predate the infection). Cell type and time point are not known. V and J are TRBV4-2 and TRBJ2-7; a possible D gene is TRBD2 (5 bases). CDR3 loop: CASSQTDLAYEQYF. Written as DNA, the CDR3 is TGTGCCAGCAGCCAGACGGACTTAGCCTACGAGCAGTACTTC.